The 30 T cell receptor beta chains listed next were all sequenced from one sample in a study of Ad26.COV2.S vaccination and SARS-CoV-2 variants. As to treatment: 15 to 20 received Ad26.COV2.S at low or high dose, single or two shots; 5 received placebo; per-sample allocation not given. Collection of samples fell on day 63 after the first vaccine or placebo injection. Generated by immunoSEQ multiplex PCR, the TCRdb table keeps only in-frame clones and is missing some. In the table there are about 350,000 clones, about 89% of which are singletons. Material: peripheral blood, obtained in a trial of Ad26.COV2.S vaccine versus placebo. These receptors were taken from a person between 18 and 60 years old who received the Ad26.COV2.S COVID-19 vaccine or a placebo.

CDR3 nucleotide sequence: TGTGCCAGCAGCTTAGCGCAAGACAGGGGGGGACCCAATTCACCCCTCCACTTT. This translates into CASSLAQDRGGPNSPLHF. The chain recombines TRBV7-8 with TRBJ1-6; 9 bases agree with TRBD1. Germline loops: CDR1 SGHVS, CDR2 FQNEAQ. J gave up 7 bases and V 0 bases, and 10 bases lay outside the gene matches. The length of the CDR3 is 18 residues.

This chain links TRBV6-1 with TRBJ2-1; 8 bases are a match to TRBD2. Germline trimming cut 1 base from V and 13 bases from J; bases unmatched to any gene: 6. The CDR3 is made up of 13 amino acids. In germline, CDR1 is MNHNS, CDR2 SASEGT. CDR3 sequence (DNA): TGTGCCAGCAGTGAAGTAGCGGGAAGGTATCAGTTCTTC. Its translation: CASSEVAGRYQFF.

The V and J genes are TRBV29-1 and TRBJ2-5, with TRBD2 matching 11 bases. Germline V gives CDR1 SQVTM, CDR2 ANQGSEA. CDR3 length equals 12 residues. The CDR3 sequence is CSLAGGGETQYF. Written as DNA, the CDR3 is TGCAGTCTAGCGGGAGGAGGGGAGACCCAGTACTTC.

This rearrangement joins TRBV6-5 to TRBJ2-1; weak D call: TRBD1 (5 bases). Trimming shortened V by 6 bases and J by 7 bases, and 16 bases separated the two germline ends. The CDR3 has 14 residues. The germline V gene has CDR1 MNHEY and CDR2 SVGAGI. CDR3 sequence: CASSPTSRENEQFF. DNA of the CDR3: TGTGCCAGCAGCCCAACCTCCAGGGAAAATGAGCAGTTCTTC.

The rearrangement joins TRBV7-2 to TRBJ2-7; D remains ambiguous. Germline V CDR1 and CDR2: SGHTA, FQGNSA. With 6 bases removed from V and 2 bases from J, the gap between germline ends came to 14 bases. CDR3 length equals 14 residues. This chain's CDR3 is CASSRQRQAYEQYF. Written as DNA, the CDR3 is TGTGCCAGCAGTAGACAAAGGCAGGCCTACGAGCAGTACTTC. Drawing the rest from reference TRBV7-2 and TRBJ2-7, the complete variable domain is GAGVSQSPSNKVTEKGKDVELRCDPISGHTALYWYRQSLGQGLEFLIYFQGNSAPDKSGLPSDRFSAERTGGSVSTLTIQRTQQEDSAVYLCASSRQRQAYEQYFGPGTRLTVT.

As regards this clone: Other nucleotide sequences in the sample specify the same CDR3. The chain is built from TRBV28 and TRBJ1-1; 8 nucleotides line up with TRBD1. J gave up 4 bases and V 4 bases, and 2 bases lay outside the gene matches. This CDR3 has 13 amino acids. Looked up from germline, CDR1 is MDHEN and CDR2 is SYDVKM. The CDR3 loop is CASSSGGGTEAFF. CDR3 sequence (DNA): TGTGCCAGCAGTTCAGGGGGCGGCACTGAAGCTTTCTTT.

This chain connects TRBV3-1 (or the pseudogene TRBV3-2) to TRBJ1-2; D is ambiguous. The CDR3 covers 16 residues. Germline V gene sequence: CDR1 LGHDT, CDR2 YNNKEL (reference sequence). Trimming shortened V by 0 bases and J by 0 bases, and 11 bases separated the two germline ends. The DNA of the CDR3 is TGTGCCAGCAGCCAAGACCGGGCGGTTGCTAACTATGGCTACACCTTC. This sequence encodes CASSQDRAVANYGYTF.

In this sample, this clone turned up once. The rearrangement joins TRBV4-3 to TRBJ1-1; 8 nucleotides line up with TRBD1. V shed 3 bases and J 0 bases; nucleotides not matched to a gene: 3. Germline values: CDR1 LGHNA, CDR2 YSLEER. The CDR3 totals 15 residues. CDR3 in DNA: TGCGCCAGCAGCCAGGAGACAGGGGTGAACACTGAAGCTTTCTTT. This sequence encodes CASSQETGVNTEAFF.

This chain joins TRBV5-1 and TRBJ2-5, with 10 positions matching TRBD1. The CDR3 is made up of 15 amino acids. Unmatched junction bases numbered 9, after V lost 4 bases and J lost 6 bases. Germline V lookup: CDR1 SGHRS, CDR2 YFSETQ. In DNA, the CDR3 is TGCGCCAGCAGCGAACCGACAGGGGGCTTAAAGACCCAGTACTTC. Protein product: CASSEPTGGLKTQYF.

This chain joins TRBV9 and TRBJ1-2; D may be TRBD1 (5 bases). Germline V gene data show CDR1 as SGDLS and CDR2 as YYNGEE. Trimming left V 6 bases short and J 7 bases short, with 16 bases between. The CDR3 sequence is 13 residues long. CDR3 protein: CASTLGGAGGYTF. In DNA, the CDR3 is TGTGCCAGCACCCTGGGAGGGGCGGGTGGCTACACCTTC.

The V gene is TRBV12-3 or TRBV12-4, the J gene TRBJ2-7; D gene unclear. Deletions cut 4 bases from V and 4 bases from J, with 11 bases between. This CDR3 is 13 amino acids long. The CDR3 region is CASSSRLQYEQYF. The DNA for the CDR3 is TGTGCCAGCAGTTCTCGCCTCCAATACGAGCAGTACTTC.

This chain connects TRBV7-2 to TRBJ1-6; TRBD1 is a possible D gene (5 bases). V gave up 4 bases and J gave up 14 bases, with 12 bases separating them. The CDR3 has 12 amino acids. Germline CDR1 reads SGHTA; CDR2 reads FQGNSA. CDR3 loop: CASSSQGITLHF. CDR3 nucleotides: TGTGCCAGCAGCTCTCAGGGAATCACCCTCCACTTT.

This clone is a singleton in its sample. This sequence joins TRBV5-6 and TRBJ2-7; 10 positions agree with TRBD1. The J segment lost 5 bases and the V segment lost 0 bases, leaving 5 bases of the junction unmatched. This CDR3 region has 15 residues. Germline CDR1 and CDR2: SGHDT and YYEEEE. The CDR3, as DNA: TGTGCCAGCAGCTTGGAGGGACAGGGGATCCACGAGCAGTACTTC. This sequence encodes CASSLEGQGIHEQYF.

The chain carries TRBV5-4 and TRBJ1-2; possible D gene TRBD1, 5 bases. Trimming took off 2 bases at V and 6 bases at J, with 14 bases between the two ends. CDR3 length: 14 residues. The germline V gene encodes CDR1 SGHNT and CDR2 YYREEE (reference sequence). In DNA form, the CDR3 reads TGTGCCAGCAGCTTCGGCAGGGCGGAGGATGGCTACACCTTC. This sequence encodes CASSFGRAEDGYTF.

The chain links TRBV28 to TRBJ1-2, with a possible D match to TRBD1 (6 bases). With 3 bases removed from V and 7 bases from J, the gap between germline ends came to 15 bases. Germline V gene sequence: CDR1 MDHEN, CDR2 SYDVKM. The CDR3 has 14 amino acids. CDR3 region: CASSLGGRAFGYTF. The CDR3 nucleotides read TGTGCCAGCAGTTTGGGGGGGCGCGCTTTTGGCTACACCTTC.

The rearrangement links TRBV6-1 to TRBJ1-5; no definite D call. The length of the CDR3 is 16 residues. The germline CDR1 and CDR2 sequences are MNHNS and SASEGT. With 1 base removed from V and 0 bases from J, the gap between germline ends came to 10 bases. This CDR3 reads CASSEEYGFSNQPQHF. The CDR3 DNA is TGTGCCAGCAGTGAAGAGTACGGGTTTAGCAATCAGCCCCAGCATTTT.

This chain links TRBV5-1 with TRBJ2-2; the D is unclear. This CDR3 is built from 13 residues. Germline CDR1 is SGHRS and CDR2 is YFSETQ. V gave up 5 bases and J gave up 6 bases, with 11 bases separating them. In DNA, the CDR3 is TGCGCCAGCAGAGTCGATTACGCCGGGGAGCTGTTTTTT. Protein sequence: CASRVDYAGELFF.

The sample holds a few counts of this clone. In nucleotides, the CDR3 is TGTGCCAGTGCGACCACCGCCGGCTACGAGCAGTACTTC. Its translation is CASATTAGYEQYF. The rearrangement joins TRBV12-3 or TRBV12-4 to TRBJ2-7; unclear D gene. V was shortened by 9 bases and J by 3 bases, with 15 bases between the two germline ends. The length of the CDR3 is 13 residues.

V gene TRBV7-2 combines with J gene TRBJ1-2, with D tentatively TRBD1 (5 bases). Germline V CDR1 and CDR2: SGHTA, FQGNSA. This CDR3 contains 15 residues. Deletions cut 5 bases from V and 2 bases from J, with 15 bases between. Here the CDR3 reads CASSQDSNINYGYTF. CDR3 in DNA: TGTGCCAGCAGCCAAGACAGCAATATAAACTATGGCTACACCTTC. The full variable domain, its missing parts supplied by reference TRBV7-2 and TRBJ1-2, is GAGVSQSPSNKVTEKGKDVELRCDPISGHTALYWYRQSLGQGLEFLIYFQGNSAPDKSGLPSDRFSAERTGGSVSTLTIQRTQQEDSAVYLCASSQDSNINYGYTFGSGTRLTVV.

V is TRBV19 and J is TRBJ2-2, with 9 bases identical to TRBD1. The CDR3 spans 14 residues. Germline V lookup: CDR1 LNHDA, CDR2 SQIVND (reference sequence). The V and J ends lost 6 bases and 6 bases, in that order; junction bases with no gene match: 5. The CDR3 protein is CASSWDREAGELFF. DNA of the CDR3: TGTGCCAGTAGCTGGGACAGGGAAGCCGGGGAGCTGTTTTTT.

J is TRBJ2-2 and V is TRBV4-2; D remains ambiguous. Trimming removed 0 bases from V and 6 bases from J, with 5 bases in between. The CDR3 has 13 residues. Germline V lookup: CDR1 LGHNA, CDR2 YNFKEQ. This CDR3 is CASSQDPSGELFF. Written as DNA, the CDR3 is TGTGCCAGCAGCCAAGATCCGTCCGGGGAGCTGTTTTTT.

The rearrangement joins TRBV2 to TRBJ2-5, with D possibly being TRBD2 (5 bases). The CDR3 contains 15 residues. V was cut by 4 bases and J by 7 bases, with 19 bases left in between. Germline V gives CDR1 SNHLY, CDR2 FYNNEI. The CDR3 reads CASSVRAASQTTQYF. CDR3 bases: TGTGCCAGCAGTGTGAGGGCAGCGAGCCAAACGACCCAGTACTTC.

J is TRBJ2-5 and V is TRBV10-3, with TRBD1 matching 7 bases. Unmatched junction bases numbered 5, after V lost 0 bases and J lost 4 bases. Germline V CDR1 and CDR2: ENHRY, SYGVKD. The CDR3 totals 15 residues. CDR3 in amino acids: CAISESAGGRETQYF. The CDR3 nucleotides read TGTGCCATCAGTGAGTCGGCAGGGGGAAGAGAGACCCAGTACTTC.

The rearrangement joins TRBV19 to TRBJ1-2; 8 nucleotides align to TRBD1. There are 14 residues in the CDR3. The V gene end was trimmed by 3 bases and the J gene end by 7 bases; junction bases not matched to a gene: 7. Germline loops: CDR1 LNHDA, CDR2 SQIVND (reference sequence). The DNA for the CDR3 is TGTGCCAGTAGTATGACAGGGGATTACTTTGGCTACACCTTC. As protein: CASSMTGDYFGYTF.

The chain carries TRBV7-9 and TRBJ1-6; D uncertain. The CDR3 runs 17 residues. V lost 0 bases, J lost 7 bases, and 16 bases lay in between. Germline V gene data show CDR1 as SEHNR and CDR2 as FQNEAQ (reference sequence). In nucleotides, the CDR3 is TGTGCCAGCAGCTTAGCTACCGACTCGGTTGGAAATTCACCCCTCCACTTT. Translating gives CASSLATDSVGNSPLHF.

This clone has only one observation. The V and J genes are TRBV6-5 and TRBJ2-3; 10 nucleotides match TRBD2. Germline V gene sequence: CDR1 MNHEY, CDR2 SVGAGI. The junction had 1 base not matched to a gene; V was cut back by 4 bases and J by 0 bases. This CDR3 has 15 amino acids. CDR3 sequence: CASSLAGGSTDTQYF. In DNA, the CDR3 is TGTGCCAGCAGTTTAGCGGGGGGTAGCACAGATACGCAGTATTTT.

The CDR3 DNA sequence: TGTGCCAGCAGCTTACCAGGGAACACTGAAGCTTTCTTT. Encoded protein: CASSLPGNTEAFF. The V and J genes are TRBV7-8 and TRBJ1-1; D is unclear. This CDR3 region has 13 residues. V lost 2 bases and J lost 1, with 5 bases in between. Germline-derived CDR1 and CDR2 are SGHVS and FQNEAQ.

The chain links TRBV5-4 to TRBJ2-3, with 10 nucleotides matching TRBD1. Trimming at V came to 4 bases and at J to 5 bases, leaving 10 bases not matched to a gene. The CDR3 consists of 16 residues. Germline CDR1 and CDR2: SGHNT and YYREEE (reference sequence). CDR3 DNA sequence: TGTGCCAGCAGCGGGAGGACAGGGGGTGAGAAAGATACGCAGTATTTT. Translated, it gives CASSGRTGGEKDTQYF.

V gene TRBV15 combines with J gene TRBJ2-3; maybe TRBD1 (5 bases). Trimming removed 5 bases at V and 1 base at J, with 13 bases between. Germline CDR1 reads LNHNV; CDR2 reads YYDKDF (reference sequence). The CDR3 runs to 15 residues. The CDR3 nucleotides read TGTGCCACCAGCCGCCCCAAAGGGGGCACAGATACGCAGTATTTT. Its protein is CATSRPKGGTDTQYF. Using reference TRBV15 and TRBJ2-3 for the parts outside the CDR3, the full variable domain is DAMVIQNPRYQVTQFGKPVTLSCSQTLNHNVMYWYQQKSSQAPKLLFHYYDKDFNNEADTPDNFQSRRPNTSFCFLDIRSPGLGDTAMYLCATSRPKGGTDTQYFGPGTRLTVL.

There are a few counts of this clone. The chain couples TRBV28 to TRBJ2-3; D could derive from TRBD1 or TRBD2 (5 bases each). Germline-derived CDR1 and CDR2 are MDHEN and SYDVKM. The V end lost 5 bases, the J end lost 1 base, and 19 bases lay between the germline ends. The CDR3 has 17 residues. The DNA of the CDR3 is TGTGCCAGCAGTCCCCATATGGAGACAGCGGGCACAGATACGCAGTATTTT. It specifies CASSPHMETAGTDTQYF. Combining the CDR3 with reference TRBV28 and TRBJ2-3 gives the whole variable domain DVKVTQSSRYLVKRTGEKVFLECVQDMDHENMFWYRQDPGLGLRLIYFSYDVKMKEKGDIPEGYSVSREKKERFSLILESASTNQTSMYLCASSPHMETAGTDTQYFGPGTRLTVL.